What follows is one T cell receptor beta chain and its context. Antigen specificity is unknown. Profiled with immunoSEQ multiplex PCR; TCRdb holds only in-frame clones, not every one. In the table there are 35,000 to 45,000 clones, roughly four fifths of which are singletons. The sample is drawn from a study of a mutant IDH1 vaccine in newly diagnosed glioma. The wider study: Patients received vaccination from 4-6 weeks after radiotherapy alone, or with temozolomide cycles. Most had both radiotherapy and temozolomide beforehand; others had only one. Visit V12 was at week 35; visit V13 was at week 47.

Regarding time point: week 47, end of study. Topical imiquimod was applied with each vaccine dose, which held 300 ug of mutant IDH1 20-mer peptide. V shed 8 bases and J shed 0 bases, with 17 bases lying between them. Germline loops: CDR1 GTSNPN, CDR2 SVGIG (reference sequence). CDR3 length: 15 residues. This TCR derives from a man aged 40-49 years with glioma. The material was PBMCs, obtained from a glioma patient whose treatment included an IDH1 peptide vaccine. V and J are TRBV30 and TRBJ1-3; D perhaps matches TRBD1 (5 bases). For the CDR3, the DNA is TGTGCCGGGGGTTTGGACGCCGGCTCTGGAAACACCATATATTTT. It codes for CAGGLDAGSGNTIYF.